The 17 T cell receptor beta chains listed next were all sequenced from one sample in a study of blood T cell repertoires in COVID-19. The assay was immunoSEQ multiplex PCR, and TCRdb's table has in-frame clones only and misses some. The table lists 400,000 to 450,000 clones, approximately 90% of them singletons. The sample was peripheral blood. Receptor source: a woman between 45 and 65 years old with COVID-19, enrolled during active disease.

The table lists this clone with a count of one. The rearrangement uses TRBV10-2 and TRBJ2-1, with D possibly TRBD2 on 6 matching bases. The V gene's germline CDR1 is WSHSY and CDR2 SAAADI. The CDR3 contains 16 residues. V was clipped by 4 bases and J by 8 bases, with 21 bases between them. This CDR3 reads CASSVTIAETNDEQFF. CDR3 DNA: TGCGCCAGCAGTGTTACGATAGCGGAAACCAACGATGAGCAGTTCTTC.

This sequence joins TRBV30 and TRBJ1-2; tentative D call: TRBD1 (6 bases). The CDR3 runs 14 residues. Germline CDR1 and CDR2: GTSNPN and SVGIG (reference sequence). Trimming stripped 3 bases from V and 5 bases from J, with 16 bases between. The CDR3 coding sequence is TGTGCCTGGAGGAGACAGGAAGGAGCATATGGCTACACCTTC. Encoded protein: CAWRRQEGAYGYTF. The full variable domain, its missing parts supplied by reference TRBV30 and TRBJ1-2, is SQTIHQWPATLVQPVGSPLSLECTVEGTSNPNLYWYRQAAGRGLQLLFYSVGIGQISSEVPQNLSASRPQDRQFILSSKKLLLSDSGFYLCAWRRQEGAYGYTFGSGTRLTVV.

The gene calls are TRBV9 and TRBJ1-5; a weak D match, TRBD1 (6 bases). In germline, CDR1 is SGDLS, CDR2 YYNGEE. The CDR3 is made up of 17 amino acids. The V end lost 0 bases, the J end lost 1 base, and 14 bases lay between the germline ends. The CDR3 is CASSVDQDRESNQPQHF. In DNA, the CDR3 is TGTGCCAGCAGCGTAGATCAGGACAGAGAAAGCAATCAGCCCCAGCATTTT.

The rearrangement joins TRBV6-4 to TRBJ2-1, with 7 bases matching TRBD2. The ends lost 0 bases at V and 7 bases at J; junction bases unmatched: 12. Germline lookup yields CDR1 MRHNA and CDR2 SNTAGT. The CDR3 loop spans 17 amino acids. The CDR3 bases are TGTGCCAGCAGTGACTCGCCAGCGGGGTTGCCACCGAATGAGCAGTTCTTC. Its translation: CASSDSPAGLPPNEQFF.

The chain combines TRBV5-1 with TRBJ2-7, with D perhaps TRBD2 (6 bases). The CDR3 has 15 amino acids. The germline V gene encodes CDR1 SGHRS and CDR2 YFSETQ. Trimming removed 0 bases from V and 1 base from J, with 11 bases in between. Here the CDR3 reads CASSLAVGRSYEQYF. The CDR3, as DNA: TGCGCCAGCAGCTTGGCCGTCGGGAGATCCTACGAGCAGTACTTC. Together with reference TRBV5-1 and TRBJ2-7, the CDR3 gives the full variable domain: KAGVTQTPRYLIKTRGQQVTLSCSPISGHRSVSWYQQTPGQGLQFLFEYFSETQRNKGNFPGRFSGRQFSNSRSEMNVSTLELGDSALYLCASSLAVGRSYEQYFGPGTRLTVT.

This sequence joins TRBV7-2 and TRBJ2-7; 12 bases align to TRBD2. V shed 3 bases and J 4 bases; nucleotides not matched to a gene: 7. The CDR3 totals 16 residues. CDR1 and CDR2 from the germline V gene are SGHTA and FQGNSA. Here the CDR3 reads CASSFASGGAAYEQYF. The CDR3 DNA sequence: TGTGCCAGCAGCTTCGCTAGCGGGGGGGCGGCATACGAGCAGTACTTC.

The rearrangement joins TRBV2 to TRBJ1-1; D is unclear. The V gene lost 6 bases and the J gene lost 0 bases, with 17 bases spanning the gap. CDR3 size: 16 residues. Germline V CDR1 and CDR2: SNHLY, FYNNEI. The CDR3 coding sequence is TGTGCCAGCAGCCCTCGGCGGAGCCTGATGAACACTGAAGCTTTCTTT. Protein product: CASSPRRSLMNTEAFF.

The V call is TRBV4-1, the J call TRBJ1-5, with D unclear. Germline-derived CDR1 and CDR2 are MGHRA and YSYEKL. V was trimmed by 4 bases and J by 2 bases, leaving 9 bases between them. This CDR3 region has 14 residues. In DNA, the CDR3 is TGCGCCAGCAGCCCGTACTTTGGCAATCAGCCCCAGCATTTT. Translating gives CASSPYFGNQPQHF.

This chain connects TRBV27 to TRBJ2-2; unclear D gene. In germline, CDR1 is MNHEY, CDR2 SMNVEV (reference sequence). The CDR3 has 14 residues. The ends were cut back, 3 bases at V and 2 bases at J, with 7 bases in the middle. CDR3 in DNA: TGTGCCAGCAGTTTCGGTGGTAACACCGGGGAGCTGTTTTTT. Its translation is CASSFGGNTGELFF.

The rearrangement uses TRBV6-5 and TRBJ1-1; TRBD1 is a possible D gene (6 bases). Trimming pared 6 bases from V and 1 base from J, leaving 12 bases between. The CDR3 length is 14 residues. Germline CDR1 MNHEY, CDR2 SVGAGI. DNA for the CDR3: TGTGCCAGCAGGTACGGACAGCAGAACACTGAAGCTTTCTTT. Translated: CASRYGQQNTEAFF.

V gene TRBV2 combines with J gene TRBJ1-2; D gene uncertain. Trimming took off 4 bases at V and 4 bases at J, with 22 bases between the two ends. CDR3 length: 17 amino acids. Per the germline V gene, CDR1 is SNHLY and CDR2 is FYNNEI. Here the CDR3 DNA reads TGTGCCAGCAGTGCACGGATGTCAGGCTCGGAGGGCTATGGCTACACCTTC. It encodes CASSARMSGSEGYGYTF.

Notes on this clone: Other DNA sequences in this sample translate to the same CDR3. The chain recombines TRBV6-5 with TRBJ1-2, with D maybe TRBD1 (6 bases). V lost 8 bases to trimming and J lost 4 bases, with 14 bases between them. This CDR3 spans 13 amino acids. Per the germline V gene, CDR1 is MNHEY and CDR2 is SVGAGI. CDR3 nucleotides: TGTGCCAGCTCTAGGGGGGGTGGCTATGGCTACACCTTC. This encodes CASSRGGGYGYTF.

V gene TRBV11-2 combines with J gene TRBJ1-2; a possible D gene is TRBD1 (6 bases). V lost 5 bases and J lost 3, with 13 bases in between. There are 14 residues in the CDR3. Germline-derived CDR1 and CDR2 are SGHAT and FQNNGV. CDR3: CASSPGGPDYGYTF. Written as DNA, the CDR3 is TGTGCCAGCAGCCCGGGGGGGCCCGACTATGGCTACACCTTC. The full variable domain, completed using reference TRBV11-2 and TRBJ1-2, is EAGVAQSPRYKIIEKRQSVAFWCNPISGHATLYWYQQILGQGPKLLIQFQNNGVVDDSQLPKDRFSAERLKGVDSTLKIQPAKLEDSAVYLCASSPGGPDYGYTFGSGTRLTVV.

The rearrangement uses TRBV5-1 and TRBJ2-7, with D perhaps matching TRBD1 (5 bases). This CDR3 is 16 amino acids long. From germline, CDR1 is SGHRS and CDR2 YFSETQ. Trimming took 0 bases from V and 0 from J, leaving 13 bases between them. As DNA, the CDR3 is TGCGCCAGCAGCTTGGCAGGGCCCTTGAGCTCCTACGAGCAGTACTTC. It translates to CASSLAGPLSSYEQYF.

This clone was picked up a small number of times. The rearrangement uses TRBV5-6 and TRBJ2-1, with TRBD2 matching over 9 bases. Germline CDR1 and CDR2: SGHDT and YYEEEE. The V gene end was trimmed by 1 base and the J gene end by 0 bases; junction bases not matched to a gene: 8. The CDR3 consists of 18 residues. The CDR3 here is CASSLLGTTSGSYNEQFF. CDR3 DNA sequence: TGTGCCAGCAGCTTGTTAGGTACGACTAGCGGCTCCTACAATGAGCAGTTCTTC.

The chain carries TRBV19 and TRBJ1-6; weak D call: TRBD1 (6 bases). The CDR3 consists of 13 residues. The V end lost 8 bases, the J end lost 9 bases, and 14 bases lay between the germline ends. The germline gives CDR1 LNHDA, CDR2 SQIVND (reference sequence). The CDR3 bases are TGTGCCAGTTCGCAACAGGGAGCTTCACCCCTCCACTTT. It yields the protein CASSQQGASPLHF. The full variable domain, completed using reference TRBV19 and TRBJ1-6, is DGGITQSPKYLFRKEGQNVTLSCEQNLNHDAMYWYRQDPGQGLRLIYYSQIVNDFQKGDIAEGYSVSREKKESFPLTVTSAQKNPTAFYLCASSQQGASPLHFGNGTRLTVT.

This clone was observed a single time. The chain links TRBV6-5 to TRBJ1-1; the D gene is possibly TRBD1 (5 bases). V lost 11 bases to trimming and J lost 0 bases, with 16 bases between them. Looked up from germline, CDR1 is MNHEY and CDR2 is SVGAGI. The CDR3 contains 14 residues. Written as DNA, the CDR3 is TGTGCCGGGTCCAGGGCTTCCATGAACACTGAAGCTTTCTTT. Its protein is CAGSRASMNTEAFF.